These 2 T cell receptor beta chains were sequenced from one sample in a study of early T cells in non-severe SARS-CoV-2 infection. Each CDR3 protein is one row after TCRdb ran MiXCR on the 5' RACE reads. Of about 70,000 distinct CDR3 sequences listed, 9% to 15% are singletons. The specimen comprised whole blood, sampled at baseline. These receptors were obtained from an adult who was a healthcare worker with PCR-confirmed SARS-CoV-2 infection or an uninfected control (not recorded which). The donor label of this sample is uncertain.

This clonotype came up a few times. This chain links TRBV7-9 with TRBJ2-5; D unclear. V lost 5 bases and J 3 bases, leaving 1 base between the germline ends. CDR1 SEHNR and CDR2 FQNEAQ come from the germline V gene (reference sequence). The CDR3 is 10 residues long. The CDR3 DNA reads TGTGCCAGCAGCGAAGAGACCCAGTACTTC. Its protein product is CASSEETQYF.

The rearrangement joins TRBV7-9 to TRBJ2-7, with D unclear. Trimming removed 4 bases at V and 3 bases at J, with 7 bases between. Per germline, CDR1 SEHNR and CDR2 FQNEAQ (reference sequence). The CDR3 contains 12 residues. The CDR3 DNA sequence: TGTGCCAGCAGCTCCCGAAACTACGAGCAGTACTTC. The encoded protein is CASSSRNYEQYF.